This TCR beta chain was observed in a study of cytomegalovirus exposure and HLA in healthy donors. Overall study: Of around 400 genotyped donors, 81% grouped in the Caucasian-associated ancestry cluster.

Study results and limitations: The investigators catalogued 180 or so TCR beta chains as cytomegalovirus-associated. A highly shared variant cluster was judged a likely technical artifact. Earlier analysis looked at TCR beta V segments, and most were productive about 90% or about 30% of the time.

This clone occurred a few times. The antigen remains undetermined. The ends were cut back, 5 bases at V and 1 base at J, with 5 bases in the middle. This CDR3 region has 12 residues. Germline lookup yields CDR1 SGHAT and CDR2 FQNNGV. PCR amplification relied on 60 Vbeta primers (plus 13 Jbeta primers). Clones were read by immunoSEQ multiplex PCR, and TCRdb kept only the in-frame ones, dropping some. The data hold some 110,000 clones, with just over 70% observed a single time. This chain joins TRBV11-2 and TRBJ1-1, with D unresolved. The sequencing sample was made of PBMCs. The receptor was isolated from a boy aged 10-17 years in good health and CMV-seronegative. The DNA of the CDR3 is TGTGCCAGCAGCCGAGGGAACACTGAAGCTTTCTTT. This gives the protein CASSRGNTEAFF.